These T cell receptor beta chains were read from a single sample in a study of OX40 agonist ivuxolimab in advanced cancers. Using immunoSEQ multiplex PCR, the repertoire was profiled, and TCRdb retains in-frame clones only, with some absent. The data contain around 80,000 clones, roughly nine tenths of them singletons. Sequences were derived from CD4+ or CD8+ T cells sorted from blood, sampled in a trial of the OX40 agonist ivuxolimab. Receptors originate from an adult with an advanced solid tumor such as melanoma, head and neck, liver or kidney cancer. The CDR3 runs from the conserved cysteine through the conserved F or W. Fields, in order: clone size, D gene, V gene, J gene, CDR3 DNA, CDR3 protein. A D gene is named only where the DNA matches it firmly. Only some rows state a clone size, as once, few, many or a class for expanded clones.

once	NA	TRBV30	TRBJ2-2	TGTGCCTGGAGTCCGGGTGTAGCCGGGGAGCTGTTTTTT	CAWSPGVAGELFF
NA	NA	TRBV7-4	TRBJ1-5	TGTGCCAGCAGCATCGCCGCCCGGGAGGATAGCAATCAGCCCCAGCATTTT	CASSIAAREDSNQPQHF
NA	NA	TRBV28	TRBJ1-2	TGTGCCAGCAGTTTCCCCCAGGGCCAGAACTATGGCTACACCTTC	CASSFPQGQNYGYTF
NA	NA	TRBV5-8	TRBJ1-5	TGTGCCAGCAGCTCGAATCAGGTGTATAGCAATCAGCCCCAGCATTTT	CASSSNQVYSNQPQHF
NA	TRBD1	TRBV15	TRBJ1-5	TGTGCCACCAGCAGATTAGGGACAGGGAGATCTCAGCCCCAGCATTTT	CATSRLGTGRSQPQHF
NA	NA	TRBV28	TRBJ2-5	TGTGCCAGCAGTTTTAACGGGCCCAAAGAGACCCAGTACTTC	CASSFNGPKETQYF
NA	TRBD1	TRBV7-2	TRBJ1-1	TGTGCCAGCAGCAAGGACAGGGGTAACACTGAAGCTTTCTTT	CASSKDRGNTEAFF
NA	NA	TRBV11-2	TRBJ2-4	TGTGCCAGCAGCTCACAGGCCCTGGTTCAGTACTTC	CASSSQALVQYF
NA	NA	TRBV11-3	TRBJ2-3	TGTGCCAGCAGCCTAGGAGAATTCACAGATACGCAGTATTTT	CASSLGEFTDTQYF
once	NA	TRBV7-9	TRBJ2-1	TGTGCCAGCAGCTTGAAGGACGGGGTTCAGTTCTTC	CASSLKDGVQFF
NA	NA	TRBV2	TRBJ2-3	TGTGCCAGCAGGTACACGGCCCCCGGGACCTATTTT	CASRYTAPGTYF
once	TRBD1	TRBV18	TRBJ2-5	TGTGCCAGCTCTCGGGACAGAGGAGAGACCCAGTACTTC	CASSRDRGETQYF
NA	NA	TRBV5-1	TRBJ2-1	TGCGCCAGCAGCTTCCGTCTTGGGCATGAGCAGTTCTTC	CASSFRLGHEQFF
NA	TRBD2	TRBV27	TRBJ2-2	TGTGCCAGCAGATGGAGCCTAGCGGGAGGGACCGGGGAGCTGTTTTTT	CASRWSLAGGTGELFF
NA	NA	TRBV18	TRBJ1-1	TGTGCCAGCTCACCGGGCGGGAGGGCTGAAGCTTTCTTT	CASSPGGRAEAFF
NA	NA	TRBV15	TRBJ1-5	TGTGCCACCAGCAGAGATTCATCAGGGGCCCAGCATTTT	CATSRDSSGAQHF
NA	TRBD1	TRBV30	TRBJ1-5	TGTGCCTGGAGTGTCCGGGACAGGGGCAATCAGCCCCAGCATTTT	CAWSVRDRGNQPQHF
NA	NA	TRBV28	TRBJ1-2	TGTGCCAGCAGGTTCCTCCCGAACGGCTACACCTTC	CASRFLPNGYTF
once	NA	TRBV6-5	TRBJ1-2	TGTGCCAGCAGTTACTCTATACAGGGAAGCTACACCTTC	CASSYSIQGSYTF
NA	NA	TRBV2	TRBJ1-2	TGTGCCGCCAGACAGTCCCGGGGCTACACCTTC	CAARQSRGYTF
NA	NA	TRBV7-8	TRBJ1-5	TGTGCCAGCAGCTTTGGGAACAATCAGCCCCAGCATTTT	CASSFGNNQPQHF
few	NA	TRBV2	TRBJ2-1	TGTGCCAGCAGTAAACTAGCAGATGAGCAGTTCTTC	CASSKLADEQFF
NA	TRBD1	TRBV2	TRBJ2-1	TGTGCCAGCAGTGAAAGACAGGGGGAGGATGAGCAGTTCTTC	CASSERQGEDEQFF
NA	TRBD1	TRBV10-2	TRBJ1-2	TGCGCCAGCAGTGACGTCAGGACAGGGAGCTATGGCTACACCTTC	CASSDVRTGSYGYTF
NA	NA	TRBV19	TRBJ2-1	TGTGCCAGTAGTACGCAGGGGGGCGCCTACAATGAGCAGTTCTTC	CASSTQGGAYNEQFF
NA	TRBD2	TRBV5-1	TRBJ2-1	TGCGCCAGCAGCTTAGTAGCGGGCCTCTCCTACAATGAGCAGTTCTTC	CASSLVAGLSYNEQFF
NA	TRBD1	TRBV27	TRBJ1-1	TGTGCCAGCACCCGACAGGGTAACACTGAAGCTTTCTTT	CASTRQGNTEAFF
NA	NA	TRBV27	TRBJ2-6	TGTGCCAGCAGTTTAACTCCTACAAGCTCTGGGGCCAACGTCCTGACTTTC	CASSLTPTSSGANVLTF
NA	NA	TRBV29-1	TRBJ2-7	TGCAGCGTTGGGCGGGGGCCCGGCGAGCAGTACTTC	CSVGRGPGEQYF
NA	TRBD1	TRBV6-5	TRBJ1-6	TGTGCCAGCTCCGACAGGGGAAATTCACCCCTCCACTTT	CASSDRGNSPLHF
NA	NA	TRBV7-9	TRBJ1-1	TGTGCCAGCAGCTTAGTGGGGGAAGCCACTGAAGCTTTCTTT	CASSLVGEATEAFF
NA	NA	TRBV10-1	TRBJ2-3	TGCGCCAGCAGTGAGAGTGGAAACAGGGGGGGAGATACGCAGTATTTT	CASSESGNRGGDTQYF
NA	TRBD1	TRBV6-5	TRBJ1-1	TGTGCCAGCAGTTACTTCTCCGGGACAGGGGGTGAAGCTTTCTTT	CASSYFSGTGGEAFF
NA	NA	TRBV15	TRBJ1-1	TGTGCCACCAGTTATAAGGGGACTGAAGCTTTCTTT	CATSYKGTEAFF
NA	NA	TRBV15	TRBJ1-5	TGTGCCACCAGCAGAGAACAGGAGTACAATCAGCCCCAGCATTTT	CATSREQEYNQPQHF
NA	NA	TRBV6-5	TRBJ1-1	TGTGCCAGCAGAACAGGCACTGAAGCTTTCTTT	CASRTGTEAFF
NA	NA	TRBV2	TRBJ2-1	TGTGCCAGCAGTTTGGGACAAAACAATGAGCAGTTCTTC	CASSLGQNNEQFF
NA	TRBD1	TRBV4-1	TRBJ2-2	TGCGCCAGCAGCAGAACCCGGACAGGGGCTGTCGGGGAGCTGTTTTTT	CASSRTRTGAVGELFF
NA	TRBD2	TRBV11-3	TRBJ2-7	TGTGCCAGCAGCTTCAGAAGCTGGACTAGGAGGAACGAGCAGTACTTC	CASSFRSWTRRNEQYF
NA	NA	TRBV6-6	TRBJ1-4	TGTGCCAGCAGTTACAGGGAGCCTTCAACTAATGAAAAACTGTTTTTT	CASSYREPSTNEKLFF
NA	TRBD2	TRBV28	TRBJ2-4	TGTGCCAGCAGACGAGGACTAGCGGGACCCACGAGGGCCAAAAACATTCAGTACTTC	CASRRGLAGPTRAKNIQYF
few	NA	TRBV18	TRBJ2-4	TGTGCCAGCTCACCACTGGCGGCGGAGGGGGGAAACATTCAGTACTTC	CASSPLAAEGGNIQYF
NA	NA	TRBV29-1	TRBJ1-4	TGCAGCGTTAGGGGGTTAAATGAAAAACTGTTTTTT	CSVRGLNEKLFF
NA	NA	TRBV7-9	TRBJ2-5	TGTGCCAGCAGCTTAGCAGGTACGGCCCAAGAGACCCAGTACTTC	CASSLAGTAQETQYF
NA	TRBD1	TRBV5-1	TRBJ2-3	TGCGCCAGCAGCACCCGACAGGGGAGGCCAGATACGCAGTATTTT	CASSTRQGRPDTQYF
NA	TRBD2	TRBV13	TRBJ2-5	TGTGCCAGCAGCTCCCCTCTCGGGGGGACTAGTGGGTCGGAGACCCAGTACTTC	CASSSPLGGTSGSETQYF
NA	NA	TRBV4-1	TRBJ2-1	TGCGCCAGCAGGGGGCGTGGGCGACCGGATGAGCAGTTCTTC	CASRGRGRPDEQFF
NA	TRBD1	TRBV2	TRBJ1-2	TGTGCCAGCAGTGAAGCGCAGGGGGCTGCTGAAGGCCACACCTTC	CASSEAQGAAEGHTF
NA	NA	TRBV28	TRBJ1-1	TGTGCCAGCAGCCATGGTATGAACACTGAAGCTTTCTTT	CASSHGMNTEAFF
NA	NA	TRBV6-5	TRBJ1-1	TGTGCCAGCAGTGCAAGCTTTTCGAACACTGAAGCTTTCTTT	CASSASFSNTEAFF
once	NA	TRBV21-1	TRBJ1-1	TGTGCCAGCAGCCCTCCTAGGGAAAGGCCCGTATTTGAAGCTTTCTTT	CASSPPRERPVFEAFF
once	NA	TRBV5-1	TRBJ2-3	TGCGCCAGCAGCGTGGGACACACCACAGATACGCAGTATTTT	CASSVGHTTDTQYF
NA	NA	TRBV7-2	TRBJ2-1	TGCGCCAGCAGCTTACTAGCAGTATACAATGAGCAGTTCTTC	CASSLLAVYNEQFF
NA	TRBD2	TRBV5-1	TRBJ2-7	TGCGCCAGCAGCTTGGAACTAGCGGGGGGCTTAGCCTACGAGCAGTACTTC	CASSLELAGGLAYEQYF
NA	TRBD1	TRBV30	TRBJ2-7	TGTGCCTGGAGGGGACAGGGTCTCGAGCAGTACTTC	CAWRGQGLEQYF
NA	NA	TRBV10-3	TRBJ2-2	TGTGCCTCGGGACCTCCCGCGAACACCGGGGAGCTGTTTTTT	CASGPPANTGELFF
NA	NA	TRBV28	TRBJ1-2	TGTGCCAGCAGTCGAGGACACTTTTATGGCTACACCTTC	CASSRGHFYGYTF
NA	NA	TRBV5-1	TRBJ1-1	TGCGCCAGCAGCTCGCCAGGGACCACTGAAGCTTTCTTT	CASSSPGTTEAFF
NA	TRBD2	TRBV4-1	TRBJ2-5	TGCGCCAGCAGCCCCCCCGGAGCGGGAGTAGAGACCCAGTACTTC	CASSPPGAGVETQYF